This T cell receptor (beta chain) was sequenced for a study of spatial heterogeneity in lung cancer. Whole-study context: Detection consistently yielded more beta chains than alpha chains.

One entry per CDR3 protein results from TCRdb running MiXCR on the 5' RACE reads. The data show 2,500 to 3,500 distinct CDR3 sequences, 17% seen once. The V end was cut by 5 bases, the J end by 4 bases, with 18 bases between. This CDR3 is 15 amino acids long. Germline lookup yields CDR1 SGHTA and CDR2 FQGNSA. Study conclusions and caveats: Counts of expanded intratumoral alpha and beta TCRs tracked tumor mutation counts.

Concerning this clonotype: The antigen is undetermined. This beta chain slipped into a library made for alpha chains as a stray read, so its size is not meaningful.

Time point here: sample taken at primary tumor resection. Tumor, nontumor lung or frozen PBMC supplied whole RNA, sequenced without sorting. This clonotype was sampled from a male donor with early-stage non-small cell lung cancer. V usage is TRBV7-2 and J usage is TRBJ2-7, with D possibly matching TRBD1 (5 bases). Sequences were derived from lung tumor tissue, sampled at surgery. The DNA of the CDR3 is TGTGCCAGCAGCCCATTCAGGGAAGTGGAATACGAGCAGTACTTC. Translating gives CASSPFREVEYEQYF.